This TCR beta chain was documented in a study of blood T cell repertoires in COVID-19. About the research overall: Material from acute and convalescent COVID-19 was sourced from the United States, Italy and Spain. Sources were T cells, B-cell-depleted T cells, or PBMCs; the material itself was cDNA or gDNA.

Seattle's cohort entered during active infection and was followed longitudinally. Original methodology: Estimation of nucleated cell counts relied on the amplification of reference gene primers. Produced via immunoSEQ multiplex PCR; TCRdb's table is partial and in-frame only. V and J calls plus clone size are reproduced from that table; the DNA served to infer D and trimming. In the table there are 100,000 to 150,000 clones, about 81% of which are singletons. The V and J ends lost 0 bases and 4 bases respectively, with 12 bases between them. The CDR3 sequence is 16 residues long. Per the germline V gene, CDR1 is MNHEY and CDR2 is SVGAGI.

The TCR originated in a young man with COVID-19, enrolled during active disease. The chain uses TRBV6-5 and TRBJ2-2; D is perhaps TRBD2 (7 bases). Sequenced input: peripheral blood. CDR3 loop: CASSYSGGAGTGELFF. The CDR3 DNA is TGTGCCAGCAGTTACTCGGGGGGGGCAGGCACCGGGGAGCTGTTTTTT.